This is a list of T cell receptor beta chains from one sample in a study of blood T cell repertoires in COVID-19. Method: immunoSEQ multiplex PCR; TCRdb's copy keeps in-frame clones and lacks some. This sample yields hundreds of thousands of clones, of which around 83% are seen a single time; approximately 6% belongs to the top ten. The source material was peripheral blood. These TCRs come from a man of 80 years or more with acute or convalescent COVID-19. Both conserved end residues are part of each CDR3. D genes are given only for firm matches. Expanded clones are given a class, and other clones once, few, many or no size at all.

V gene	clone size	J gene	D gene	CDR3 protein	CDR3 DNA
TRBV5-1	-	TRBJ2-3	TRBD2	CASRRGLATSTDTQYF	TGCGCCAGCAGACGAGGACTAGCCACTAGCACAGATACGCAGTATTTT
TRBV29-1	-	TRBJ2-5	TRBD1	CSVGQGQLGTQYF	TGCAGCGTCGGACAGGGGCAATTAGGGACCCAGTACTTC
TRBV9	once	TRBJ2-1	-	CASSDRRDFPGNEQFF	TGTGCCAGCAGCGACCGCCGGGACTTCCCGGGTAATGAGCAGTTCTTC
TRBV28	-	TRBJ2-7	TRBD2	CASTLRGGFHAYEQYF	TGTGCCAGCACCCTACGGGGAGGGTTTCACGCCTACGAGCAGTACTTC
TRBV7-3	-	TRBJ1-1	TRBD1	CASSLETGNAEAFF	TGTGCCAGCAGCTTAGAGACAGGGAACGCTGAAGCTTTCTTT
TRBV7-9	-	TRBJ2-7	-	CASSNLYEQYF	TGTGCCAGCAGCAATCTTTACGAGCAGTACTTC
TRBV30	-	TRBJ1-5	-	CAWSQDISNQPQHF	TGTGCCTGGAGTCAGGACATTAGCAATCAGCCCCAGCATTTT
TRBV28	-	TRBJ2-5	TRBD2	CASSLTSGQETQYF	TGTGCCAGCAGTTTGACTAGCGGTCAAGAGACCCAGTACTTC
TRBV7-2	-	TRBJ2-7	TRBD1	CASSLDGGTGTYEQYF	TGTGCCAGCAGCTTAGACGGGGGGACAGGGACCTACGAGCAGTACTTC
TRBV2	-	TRBJ2-5	TRBD1	CASSEGGQGQETQYF	TGTGCCAGCAGTGAAGGGGGACAGGGGCAAGAGACCCAGTACTTC
TRBV27	few	TRBJ1-2	TRBD1	CASRDRQGSYTF	TGTGCCAGCAGAGACCGACAGGGGAGCTACACCTTC
TRBV19	-	TRBJ2-1	-	CASSRAQAPNANEQFF	TGTGCCAGTAGTAGGGCCCAGGCGCCTAACGCAAATGAGCAGTTCTTC
TRBV7-9	-	TRBJ2-7	-	CASSFDYTPSEQYF	TGTGCCAGCAGCTTTGACTACACCCCCTCCGAGCAGTACTTC
TRBV30	once	TRBJ1-2	TRBD1	CAFRDRGYYGYTF	TGTGCCTTCCGGGACAGGGGGTACTATGGCTACACCTTC
TRBV5-1	once	TRBJ2-3	TRBD2	CASSLGASGATDTQYF	TGCGCCAGCAGCTTGGGGGCTAGCGGAGCCACAGATACGCAGTATTTT
TRBV15	-	TRBJ2-7	-	CATSRQGSLGEQYF	TGTGCCACCAGCAGACAGGGCTCTCTGGGGGAGCAGTACTTC
TRBV6-5	-	TRBJ1-2	TRBD1	CASRPSDRDYGYTF	TGTGCCAGCAGACCCTCGGACAGGGACTATGGCTACACCTTC
TRBV7-9	-	TRBJ2-7	TRBD1	CASSLGDRGSEQYF	TGTGCCAGCAGCTTAGGGGACAGGGGTTCCGAGCAGTACTTC
TRBV12-3/TRBV12-4	-	TRBJ2-3	-	CASVSQGDTQYF	TGTGCCAGCGTTAGTCAGGGCGATACGCAGTATTTT
TRBV6-1	-	TRBJ1-6	-	CASSEGGRPLYNSPLHF	TGTGCCAGCAGTGAAGGAGGGAGGCCTTTGTACAATTCACCCCTCCACTTT
TRBV7-2	-	TRBJ2-7	TRBD2	CASSRRLASYEQYF	TGTGCCAGCAGCCGGCGACTAGCGAGTTACGAGCAGTACTTC
TRBV7-8	-	TRBJ2-1	-	CASSTGYGEQFF	TGTGCCAGCAGCACAGGTTACGGGGAGCAGTTCTTC
TRBV27	-	TRBJ1-5	-	CATRTRGEDGNQPQHF	TGTGCCACCCGAACCAGGGGCGAGGATGGCAATCAGCCCCAGCATTTT
TRBV6-6	-	TRBJ2-1	TRBD1	CASSKTGPYNEQFF	TGTGCCAGCAGTAAGACAGGGCCCTACAATGAGCAGTTCTTC
TRBV5-6	few	TRBJ2-3	TRBD2	CASSPGLAGALLTDTQYF	TGTGCCAGCAGCCCGGGACTAGCGGGAGCCCTACTGACAGATACGCAGTATTTT
TRBV2	-	TRBJ1-6	-	CATCGQLNSPLHF	TGTGCCACCTGCGGACAGCTTAATTCACCCCTCCACTTT